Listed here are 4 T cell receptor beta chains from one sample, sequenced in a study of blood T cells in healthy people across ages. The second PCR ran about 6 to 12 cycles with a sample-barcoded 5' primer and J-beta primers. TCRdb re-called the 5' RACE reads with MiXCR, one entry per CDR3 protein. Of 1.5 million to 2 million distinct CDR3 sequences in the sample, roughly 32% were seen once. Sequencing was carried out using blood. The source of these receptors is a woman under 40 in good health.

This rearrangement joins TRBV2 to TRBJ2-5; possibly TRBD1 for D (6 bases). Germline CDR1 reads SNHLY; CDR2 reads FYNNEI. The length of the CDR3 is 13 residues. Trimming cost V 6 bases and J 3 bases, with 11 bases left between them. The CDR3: CASRVNREETQYF. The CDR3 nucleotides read TGTGCCAGCAGAGTAAACAGGGAAGAGACCCAGTACTTC.

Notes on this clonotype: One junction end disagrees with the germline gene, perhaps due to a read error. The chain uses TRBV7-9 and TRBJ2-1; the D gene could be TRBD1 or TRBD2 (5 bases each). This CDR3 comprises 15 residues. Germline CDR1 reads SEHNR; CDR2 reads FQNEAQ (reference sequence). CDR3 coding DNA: TGTGCTAGCACTTTCGTGGGGACCGAGCAGGTTGAGCAGTTCTTC. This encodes CASTFVGTEQVEQFF.

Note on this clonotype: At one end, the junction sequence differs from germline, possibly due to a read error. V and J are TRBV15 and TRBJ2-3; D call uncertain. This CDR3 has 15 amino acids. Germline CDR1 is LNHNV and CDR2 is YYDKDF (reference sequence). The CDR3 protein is CTTSRDGPITDTQYF. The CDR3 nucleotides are TGTACCACCAGCAGAGATGGTCCGATCACAGATACGCAGTATTTT.

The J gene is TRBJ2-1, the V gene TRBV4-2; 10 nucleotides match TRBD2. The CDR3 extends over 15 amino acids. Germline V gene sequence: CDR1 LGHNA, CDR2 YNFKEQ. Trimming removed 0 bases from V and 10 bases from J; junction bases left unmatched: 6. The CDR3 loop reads CASSQEERGGREQFF. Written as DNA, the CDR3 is TGTGCCAGCAGCCAAGAGGAGCGGGGGGGCAGGGAGCAGTTCTTC.